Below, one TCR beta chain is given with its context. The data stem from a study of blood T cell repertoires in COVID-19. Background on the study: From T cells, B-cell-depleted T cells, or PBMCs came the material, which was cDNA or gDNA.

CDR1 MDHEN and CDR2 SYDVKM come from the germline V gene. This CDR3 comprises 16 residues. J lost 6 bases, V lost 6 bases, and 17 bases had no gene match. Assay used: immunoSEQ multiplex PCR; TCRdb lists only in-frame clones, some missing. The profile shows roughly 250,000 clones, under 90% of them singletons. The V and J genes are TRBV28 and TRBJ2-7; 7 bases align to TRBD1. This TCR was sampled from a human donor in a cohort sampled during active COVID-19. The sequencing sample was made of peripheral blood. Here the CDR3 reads CASSPTQGPLRSEQYF. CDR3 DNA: TGTGCCAGCAGCCCAACACAGGGGCCTCTACGGAGCGAGCAGTACTTC.